The 17 T cell receptor beta chains below all came from one sample that was sequenced in a study of shared clonotypes between healthy human individuals. The protocol was immunoSEQ multiplex PCR, while the TCRdb copy is restricted to in-frame clones and leaves out a portion. The table has some 240,000 clones, approximately 70% seen once. Source material: memory CD4+ T cells sorted from blood. The sample's subset: CD45RA-negative fraction. The receptors derive from a man younger than 40 in good health.

This clone was observed a few times. This chain joins TRBV6-1 and TRBJ2-7; 11 nucleotides align to TRBD2. The J segment lost 2 bases and the V segment lost 4 bases, leaving 4 bases of the junction unmatched. The CDR3 extends over 15 amino acids. Germline V CDR1 and CDR2: MNHNS, SASEGT. CDR3 nucleotide sequence: TGTGCCAGCAGTGTGGGACTAGCGGTAGCCTACGAGCAGTACTTC. This encodes CASSVGLAVAYEQYF.

This clone was picked up one time. The chain links TRBV5-1 to TRBJ2-2; the match to TRBD2 covers 13 bases. CDR3 length: 19 amino acids. J lost 5 bases, V lost 4 bases, and 14 bases had no gene match. Germline CDR1 is SGHRS and CDR2 is YFSETQ. The CDR3 loop reads CASSLDSPGLAGRTGELFF. DNA of the CDR3: TGCGCCAGCAGCCTCGACTCTCCGGGACTAGCGGGGAGGACCGGGGAGCTGTTTTTT. Based on the CDR3 plus reference TRBV5-1 and TRBJ2-2, the full variable domain is KAGVTQTPRYLIKTRGQQVTLSCSPISGHRSVSWYQQTPGQGLQFLFEYFSETQRNKGNFPGRFSGRQFSNSRSEMNVSTLELGDSALYLCASSLDSPGLAGRTGELFFGEGSRLTVL.

The J gene is TRBJ2-1, the V gene TRBV2; 7 positions agree with TRBD2. This CDR3 region has 12 residues. After removal of 11 bases from V and 5 bases from J, the junction contained 6 bases not matched to a gene. Germline-derived CDR1 and CDR2 are SNHLY and FYNNEI. CDR3 DNA sequence: TGTGCCGGGCGGGAGTACAACAATGAGCAGTTCTTC. It yields the protein CAGREYNNEQFF.

This clone was detected once. The DNA of the CDR3 is TGCAGCGTGTACCCAGGGACCGGGGCAGGGTGGGATGAGCAGTTCTTC. Its protein product is CSVYPGTGAGWDEQFF. The V gene is TRBV29-1, the J gene TRBJ2-1; the D gene could be TRBD1 or TRBD2 (5 bases each). V was clipped by 6 bases and J by 8 bases, with 26 bases between them. The CDR3 length is 16 residues. Per the germline V gene, CDR1 is SQVTM and CDR2 is ANQGSEA.

The V gene is TRBV6-1, the J gene TRBJ2-1; 12 bases line up with TRBD2. The CDR3 totals 16 residues. Trimming at V came to 2 bases and at J to 3 bases, leaving 2 bases not matched to a gene. Germline values: CDR1 MNHNS, CDR2 SASEGT. CDR3 sequence: CASSERGLAGYNEQFF. For the CDR3, the DNA is TGTGCCAGCAGTGAAAGGGGACTAGCGGGCTACAATGAGCAGTTCTTC.

This clone was picked up many times. The CDR3 sequence: CASVRDSNQPQHF. CDR3 DNA: TGTGCCAGCGTTAGAGATAGCAATCAGCCCCAGCATTTT. V is TRBV2 and J is TRBJ1-5; D gene unclear. CDR3 length equals 13 residues. Germline V gene lookup returns CDR1 SNHLY and CDR2 FYNNEI. The V end was cut by 8 bases, the J end by 0 bases, with 8 bases between.

The rearrangement uses TRBV7-8 and TRBJ1-4; no clear D gene. Trimming cost V 5 bases and J 7 bases, with 32 bases left between them. Germline CDR1 reads SGHVS; CDR2 reads FQNEAQ. This CDR3 has 20 amino acids. The CDR3 DNA is TGTGCCAGCAGCCAATATCTAAGCGGAAGAAGACCCGGTCATGGTGAAAAACTGTTTTTT. Protein sequence: CASSQYLSGRRPGHGEKLFF.

This clone appeared once. The J gene is TRBJ1-3, the V gene TRBV18; D is unclear. CDR3 length equals 14 residues. Trimming removed 3 bases from V and 8 bases from J, with 14 bases in between. CDR1 and CDR2 from the germline V gene are KGHSH and LQKENI. CDR3 in DNA: TGTGCCAGCTCACCGGGTGAAGGCGGCTACACCATATATTTT. Translating gives CASSPGEGGYTIYF. Based on the CDR3 plus reference TRBV18 and TRBJ1-3, the full variable domain is NAGVMQNPRHLVRRRGQEARLRCSPMKGHSHVYWYRQLPEEGLKFMVYLQKENIIDESGMPKERFSAEFPKEGPSILRIQQVVRGDSAAYFCASSPGEGGYTIYFGEGSWLTVV.

This clone has a count of ten or more. The V call is TRBV4-3, the J call TRBJ2-5; 8 bases agree with TRBD2. Germline V gene sequence: CDR1 LGHNA, CDR2 YSLEER. The V segment lost 0 bases and the J segment 4 bases; nucleotides outside the gene matches: 4. The length of the CDR3 is 15 residues. The chain's CDR3 is CASSQDWLAGETQYF. CDR3 bases: TGCGCCAGCAGCCAAGATTGGCTAGCGGGAGAGACCCAGTACTTC.

The V and J genes are TRBV6-1 and TRBJ1-2; 11 positions match TRBD1. Germline V CDR1 and CDR2: MNHNS, SASEGT. V gave up 3 bases and J gave up 7 bases; unmatched junction bases: 1. The CDR3 is 13 amino acids. As DNA, the CDR3 is TGTGCCAGCAGTGAGGACAGGGGGCTTGGCTACACCTTC. As protein: CASSEDRGLGYTF.

The chain's CDR3 is CASRGYGNRDYFYEQYF. Written as DNA, the CDR3 is TGTGCCAGCAGAGGTTACGGGAACCGGGACTATTTTTACGAGCAGTACTTC. The chain couples TRBV27 to TRBJ2-7; 7 bases agree with TRBD2. Trimming took 6 bases from V and 4 from J; bases not matched to a gene: 18. This CDR3 has 17 residues. CDR1 and CDR2 from the germline V gene are MNHEY and SMNVEV (reference sequence).

The chain links TRBV18 to TRBJ2-7; D call uncertain. Germline V lookup: CDR1 KGHSH, CDR2 LQKENI. Trimming took off 0 bases at V and 6 bases at J, with 6 bases between the two ends. The CDR3 has 12 amino acids. The CDR3 nucleotides are TGTGCCAGCTCACCACCCCGCGGCGAGCAGTACTTC. Residues: CASSPPRGEQYF.

The chain uses TRBV4-3 and TRBJ2-7, with unresolved D. The CDR3 is made up of 14 amino acids. Germline V lookup: CDR1 LGHNA, CDR2 YSLEER. V was cut by 0 bases and J by 6 bases, with 12 bases left in between. In DNA form, the CDR3 reads TGCGCCAGCAGCCAAGAGGTGGGCCGGACCGAGCAGTACTTC. This translates into CASSQEVGRTEQYF.

The chain combines TRBV30 with TRBJ1-2, with 7 nucleotides matching TRBD1. Germline assignment: CDR1 GTSNPN and CDR2 SVGIG (reference sequence). The CDR3 is 12 residues long. V was pared by 6 bases and J by 7 bases, with 8 bases of the junction left unmatched. The CDR3 is CACPLTGPGYTF. The CDR3 DNA sequence: TGTGCCTGCCCCCTGACAGGGCCTGGCTACACCTTC.

In its sample, this clone was seen a few times. The chain has TRBV18 and TRBJ1-2; D is unresolved. The germline gives CDR1 KGHSH, CDR2 LQKENI. V was pared by 0 bases and J by 4 bases, with 6 bases between. The CDR3 has 13 residues. The CDR3 loop reads CASSPPVSYGYTF. CDR3 nucleotide sequence: TGTGCCAGCTCACCACCAGTTAGCTATGGCTACACCTTC.

The chain couples TRBV6-1 to TRBJ1-2; 9 bases fit TRBD1. Trimming took 2 bases from V and 3 from J; bases not matched to a gene: 4. The length of the CDR3 is 15 residues. Germline V lookup: CDR1 MNHNS, CDR2 SASEGT. This CDR3 reads CASSETGTGYYGYTF. The CDR3 DNA follows: TGTGCCAGCAGTGAAACGGGGACAGGGTACTATGGCTACACCTTC.

The rearrangement links TRBV10-1 to TRBJ2-7, with 8 bases fitting TRBD1. CDR1 is WNHNN, CDR2 SYGVQD, per germline (reference sequence). The CDR3 contains 14 residues. V dropped 3 bases and J dropped 2; count of bases not matched to a gene: 3. The CDR3 spells CASSEGRGPYEQYF. CDR3 sequence (DNA): TGCGCCAGCAGTGAAGGCAGGGGGCCCTACGAGCAGTACTTC.